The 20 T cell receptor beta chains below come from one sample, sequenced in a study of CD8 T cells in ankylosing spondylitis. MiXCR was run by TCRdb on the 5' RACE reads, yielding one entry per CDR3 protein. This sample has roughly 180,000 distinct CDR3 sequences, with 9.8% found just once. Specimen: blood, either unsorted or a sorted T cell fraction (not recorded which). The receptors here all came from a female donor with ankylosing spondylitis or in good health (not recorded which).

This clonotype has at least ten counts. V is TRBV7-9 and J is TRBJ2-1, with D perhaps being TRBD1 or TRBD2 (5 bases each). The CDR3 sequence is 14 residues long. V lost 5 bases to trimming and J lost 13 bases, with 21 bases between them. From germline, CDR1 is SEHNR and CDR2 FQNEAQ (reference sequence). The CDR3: CASSPPSGWDVQFF. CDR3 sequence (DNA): TGTGCCAGCAGCCCGCCCTCGGGATGGGACGTTCAGTTCTTC.

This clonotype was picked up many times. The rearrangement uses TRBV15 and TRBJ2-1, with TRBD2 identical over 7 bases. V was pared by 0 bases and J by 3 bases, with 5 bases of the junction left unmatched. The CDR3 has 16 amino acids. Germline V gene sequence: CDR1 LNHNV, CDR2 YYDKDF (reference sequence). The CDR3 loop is CATSRDRSGRYNEQFF. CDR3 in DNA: TGTGCCACCAGCAGAGATCGTAGCGGGCGCTACAATGAGCAGTTCTTC.

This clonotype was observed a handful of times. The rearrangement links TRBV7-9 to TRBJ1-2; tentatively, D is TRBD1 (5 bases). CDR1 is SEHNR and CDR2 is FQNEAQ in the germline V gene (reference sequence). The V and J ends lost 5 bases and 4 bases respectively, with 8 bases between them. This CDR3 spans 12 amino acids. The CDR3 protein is CASSRDLYGYTF. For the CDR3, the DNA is TGTGCCAGCAGCCGGGACCTCTATGGCTACACCTTC.

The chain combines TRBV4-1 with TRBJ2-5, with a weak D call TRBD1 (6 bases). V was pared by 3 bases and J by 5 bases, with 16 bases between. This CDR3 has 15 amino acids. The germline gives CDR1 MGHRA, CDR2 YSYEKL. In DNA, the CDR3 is TGCGCCAGCAGCCACCTTTCGGGACAAAGGGAGACCCAGTACTTC. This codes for CASSHLSGQRETQYF.

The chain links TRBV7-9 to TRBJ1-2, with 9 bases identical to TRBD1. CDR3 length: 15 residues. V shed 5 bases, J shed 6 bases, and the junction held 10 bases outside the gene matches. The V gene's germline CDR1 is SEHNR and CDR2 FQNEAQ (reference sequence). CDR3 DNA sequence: TGTGCCAGCAGCATCGCCCCCACAGGGGGCGATGGCTACACCTTC. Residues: CASSIAPTGGDGYTF.

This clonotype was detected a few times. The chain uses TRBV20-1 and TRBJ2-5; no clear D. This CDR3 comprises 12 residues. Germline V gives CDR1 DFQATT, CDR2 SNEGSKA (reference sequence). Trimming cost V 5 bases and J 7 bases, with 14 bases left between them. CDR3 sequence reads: CSASDPHGTQYF. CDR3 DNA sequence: TGCAGTGCTTCCGACCCGCACGGGACCCAGTACTTC.

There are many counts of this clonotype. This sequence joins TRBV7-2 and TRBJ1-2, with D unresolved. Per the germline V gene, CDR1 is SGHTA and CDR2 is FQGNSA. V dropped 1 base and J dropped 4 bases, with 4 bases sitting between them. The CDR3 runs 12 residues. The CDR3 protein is CASSLGAYGYTF. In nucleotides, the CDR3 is TGTGCCAGCAGCTTAGGGGCCTATGGCTACACCTTC.

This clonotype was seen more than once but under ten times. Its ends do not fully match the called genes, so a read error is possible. CDR3 nucleotides: TGCAGCGTCGAAGGGGAGCACGACGGAGATCGGGACAGGGGCAATGAGCAGTTCTTC. Its protein is CSVEGEHDGDRDRGNEQFF. The chain recombines TRBV29-1 with TRBJ2-1, with TRBD1 matching over 10 bases. The CDR3 sequence is 19 residues long. Germline V gene sequence: CDR1 SQVTM, CDR2 ANQGSEA.

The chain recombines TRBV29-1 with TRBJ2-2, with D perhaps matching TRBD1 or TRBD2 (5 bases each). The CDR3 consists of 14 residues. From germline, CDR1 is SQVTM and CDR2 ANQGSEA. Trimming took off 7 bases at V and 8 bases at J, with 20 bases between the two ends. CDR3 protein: CSAWPPEGKGELFF. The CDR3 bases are TGCAGCGCTTGGCCCCCTGAGGGGAAGGGGGAGCTGTTTTTT.

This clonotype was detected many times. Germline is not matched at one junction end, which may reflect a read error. The CDR3 DNA follows: TGTGCCAGCAGTGGGGGCTCGTCCTCCGAGCAGTACTTC. As protein: CASSGGSSSEQYF. The genes are TRBV25-1 and TRBJ2-7; weak D call: TRBD1 (5 bases). The germline V gene encodes CDR1 MGHDK and CDR2 SYGVNS. This CDR3 region has 13 residues.

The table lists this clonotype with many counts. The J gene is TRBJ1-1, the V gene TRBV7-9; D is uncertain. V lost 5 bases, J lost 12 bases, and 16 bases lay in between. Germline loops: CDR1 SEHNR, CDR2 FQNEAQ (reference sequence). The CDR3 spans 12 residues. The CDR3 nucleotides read TGTGCCAGCAGCCCCTCGGCAGGCGTACCTTTCTTT. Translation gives CASSPSAGVPFF. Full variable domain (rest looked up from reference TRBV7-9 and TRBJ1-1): DTGVSQNPRHKITKRGQNVTFRCDPISEHNRLYWYRQTLGQGPEFLTYFQNEAQLEKSRLLSDRFSAERPKGSFSTLEIQRTEQGDSAMYLCASSPSAGVPFFGQGTRLTVV.

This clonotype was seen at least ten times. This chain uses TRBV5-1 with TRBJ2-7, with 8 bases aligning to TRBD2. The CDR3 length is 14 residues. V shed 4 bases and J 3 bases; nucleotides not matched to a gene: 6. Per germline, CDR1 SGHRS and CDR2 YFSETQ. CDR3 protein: CASSETGLGYEQYF. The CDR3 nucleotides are TGCGCCAGCAGCGAGACGGGACTAGGCTACGAGCAGTACTTC.

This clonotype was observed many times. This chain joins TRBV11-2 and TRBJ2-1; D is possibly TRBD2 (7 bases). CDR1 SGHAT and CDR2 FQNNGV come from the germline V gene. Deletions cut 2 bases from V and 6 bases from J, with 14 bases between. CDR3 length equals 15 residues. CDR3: CASSLWGGGGNEQFF. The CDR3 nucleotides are TGTGCCAGCAGCTTATGGGGAGGGGGGGGCAATGAGCAGTTCTTC.

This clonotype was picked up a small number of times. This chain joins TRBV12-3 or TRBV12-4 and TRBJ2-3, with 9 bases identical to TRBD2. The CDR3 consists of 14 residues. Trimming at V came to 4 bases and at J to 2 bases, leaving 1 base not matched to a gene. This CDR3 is CASSWTSATDTQYF. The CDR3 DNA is TGTGCCAGCAGTTGGACTAGCGCCACAGATACGCAGTATTTT.

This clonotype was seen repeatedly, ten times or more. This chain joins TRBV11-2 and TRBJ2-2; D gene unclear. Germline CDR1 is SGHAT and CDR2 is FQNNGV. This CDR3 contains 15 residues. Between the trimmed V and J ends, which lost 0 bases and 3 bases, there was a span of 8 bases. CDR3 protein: CASSLDLGDTGELFF. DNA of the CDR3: TGTGCCAGCAGCTTAGATCTTGGGGACACCGGGGAGCTGTTTTTT.

The CDR3 coding sequence is TGTGCCACCAGCAGGGAATTGCTAGCGGAGGGCACCGGGGAGCTGTTTTTT. It yields the protein CATSRELLAEGTGELFF. This chain connects TRBV15 to TRBJ2-2; TRBD2 agrees at 7 bases. This CDR3 spans 17 amino acids. V gave up 3 bases and J gave up 4 bases; unmatched junction bases: 11. Germline CDR1 reads LNHNV; CDR2 reads YYDKDF (reference sequence).

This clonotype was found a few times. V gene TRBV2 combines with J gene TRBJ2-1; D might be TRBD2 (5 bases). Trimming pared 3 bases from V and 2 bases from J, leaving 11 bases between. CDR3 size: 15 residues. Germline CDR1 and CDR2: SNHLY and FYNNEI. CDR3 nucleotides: TGTGCCAGCAGTGAGGGAGCTATGACCTACAATGAGCAGTTCTTC. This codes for CASSEGAMTYNEQFF.

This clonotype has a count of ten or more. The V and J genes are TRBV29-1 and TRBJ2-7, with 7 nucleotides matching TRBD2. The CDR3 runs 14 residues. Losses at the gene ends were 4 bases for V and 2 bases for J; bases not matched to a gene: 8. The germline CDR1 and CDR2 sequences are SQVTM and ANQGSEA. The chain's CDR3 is CSVASGVVPYEQYF. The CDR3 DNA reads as TGCAGCGTTGCCAGCGGGGTGGTTCCCTACGAGCAGTACTTC.

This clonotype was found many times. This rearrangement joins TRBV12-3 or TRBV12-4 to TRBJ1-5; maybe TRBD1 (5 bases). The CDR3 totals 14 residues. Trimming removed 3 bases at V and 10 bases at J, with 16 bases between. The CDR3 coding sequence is TGTGCCAGCAGTTTGTTTACAGGCGAGGGTCCCCAGCATTTT. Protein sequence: CASSLFTGEGPQHF.

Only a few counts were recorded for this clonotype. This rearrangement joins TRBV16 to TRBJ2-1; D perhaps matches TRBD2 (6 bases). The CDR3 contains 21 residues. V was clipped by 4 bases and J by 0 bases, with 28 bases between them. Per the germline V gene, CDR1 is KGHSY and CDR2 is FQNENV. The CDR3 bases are TGTGCCAGCAGCCCATTCTTTAGCAGGAGAGACATCGGGAGCTCCTACAATGAGCAGTTCTTC. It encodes CASSPFFSRRDIGSSYNEQFF.